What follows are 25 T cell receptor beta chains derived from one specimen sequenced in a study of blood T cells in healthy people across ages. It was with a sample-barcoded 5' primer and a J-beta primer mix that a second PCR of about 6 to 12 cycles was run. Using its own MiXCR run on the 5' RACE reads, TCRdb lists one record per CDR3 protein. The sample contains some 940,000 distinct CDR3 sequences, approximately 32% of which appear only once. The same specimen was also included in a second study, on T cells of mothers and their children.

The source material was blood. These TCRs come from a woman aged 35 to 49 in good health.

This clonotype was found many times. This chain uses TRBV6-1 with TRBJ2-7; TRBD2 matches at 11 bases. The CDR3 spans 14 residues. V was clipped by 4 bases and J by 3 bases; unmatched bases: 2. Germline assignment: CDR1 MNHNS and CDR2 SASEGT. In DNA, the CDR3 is TGTGCCAGCAGTGCCGGGACTAGCGGCTACGAGCAGTACTTC. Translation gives CASSAGTSGYEQYF.

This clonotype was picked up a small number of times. Written as DNA, the CDR3 is TGTGCCAGCAGCCGTCCCGGGACAGGGATGAACACTGAAGCTTTCTTT. The encoded protein is CASSRPGTGMNTEAFF. The rearrangement links TRBV7-9 to TRBJ1-1, with 9 bases matching TRBD1. Germline-derived CDR1 and CDR2 are SEHNR and FQNEAQ (reference sequence). Unmatched junction bases numbered 7, after V lost 5 bases and J lost 0 bases. The CDR3 runs 16 residues.

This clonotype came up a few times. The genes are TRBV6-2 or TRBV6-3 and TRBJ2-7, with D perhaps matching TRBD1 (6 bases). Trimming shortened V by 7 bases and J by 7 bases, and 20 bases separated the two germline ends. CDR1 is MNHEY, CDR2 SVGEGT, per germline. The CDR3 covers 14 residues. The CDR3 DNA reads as TGTGCCAGCACCCTAGGGGGAATCGTGAATGAGCAGTACTTC. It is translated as CASTLGGIVNEQYF.

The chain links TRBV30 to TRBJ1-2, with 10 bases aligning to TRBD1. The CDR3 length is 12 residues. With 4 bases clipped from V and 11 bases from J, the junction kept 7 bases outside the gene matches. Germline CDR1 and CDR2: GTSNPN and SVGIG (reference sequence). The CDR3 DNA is TGTGCCTGGAACCGGGACAGGGGCACTTACACCTTC. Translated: CAWNRDRGTYTF. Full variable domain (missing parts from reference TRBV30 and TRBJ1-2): SQTIHQWPATLVQPVGSPLSLECTVEGTSNPNLYWYRQAAGRGLQLLFYSVGIGQISSEVPQNLSASRPQDRQFILSSKKLLLSDSGFYLCAWNRDRGTYTFGSGTRLTVV.

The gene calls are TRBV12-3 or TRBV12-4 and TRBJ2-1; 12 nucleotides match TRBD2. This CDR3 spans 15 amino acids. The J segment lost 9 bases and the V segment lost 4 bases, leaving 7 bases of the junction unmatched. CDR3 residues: CASSSSGGASGEQFF. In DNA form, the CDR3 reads TGTGCCAGCAGTTCTAGCGGGGGGGCCTCGGGTGAGCAGTTCTTC.

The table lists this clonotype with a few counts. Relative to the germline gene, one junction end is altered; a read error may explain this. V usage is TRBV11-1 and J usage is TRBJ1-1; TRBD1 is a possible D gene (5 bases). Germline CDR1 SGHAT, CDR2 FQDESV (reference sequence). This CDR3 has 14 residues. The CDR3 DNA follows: TGTGCCGGCAGCCGGGGACCGATGAACACTGAAGCTTTCTTT. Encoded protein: CAGSRGPMNTEAFF.

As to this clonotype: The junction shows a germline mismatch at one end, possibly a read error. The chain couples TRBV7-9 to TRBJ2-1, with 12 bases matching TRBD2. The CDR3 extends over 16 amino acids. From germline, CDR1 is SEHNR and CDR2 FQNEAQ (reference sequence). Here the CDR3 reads CASSRPGLAGPNGQFF. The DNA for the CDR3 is TGTGCCAGCAGCCGTCCGGGACTAGCGGGTCCCAATGGGCAGTTCTTC.

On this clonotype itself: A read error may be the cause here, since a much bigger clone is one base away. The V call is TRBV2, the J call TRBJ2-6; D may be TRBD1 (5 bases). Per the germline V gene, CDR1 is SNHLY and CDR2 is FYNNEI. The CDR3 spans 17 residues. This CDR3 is CASSEEVMTSGADVLTF. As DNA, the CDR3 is TGTGCCAGCAGTGAAGAAGTGATGACCTCTGGGGCCGACGTCCTGACTTTC.

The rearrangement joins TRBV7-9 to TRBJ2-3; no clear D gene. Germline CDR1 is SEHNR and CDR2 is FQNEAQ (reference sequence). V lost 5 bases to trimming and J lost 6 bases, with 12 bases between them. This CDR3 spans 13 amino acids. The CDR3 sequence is CASSPLNRDTQYF. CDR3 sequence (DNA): TGTGCCAGCAGCCCCCTTAATAGGGATACGCAGTATTTT.

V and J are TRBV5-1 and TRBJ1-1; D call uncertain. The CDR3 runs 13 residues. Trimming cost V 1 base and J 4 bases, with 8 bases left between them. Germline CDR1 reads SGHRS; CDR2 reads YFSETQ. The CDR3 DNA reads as TGCGCCAGCAGCTTGAAGGCGAGCACTGAAGCTTTCTTT. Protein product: CASSLKASTEAFF.

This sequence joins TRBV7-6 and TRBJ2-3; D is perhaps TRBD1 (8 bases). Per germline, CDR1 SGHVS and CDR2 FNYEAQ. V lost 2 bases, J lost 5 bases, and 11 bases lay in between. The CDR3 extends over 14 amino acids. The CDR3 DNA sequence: TGTGCCAGCAGCTTAACAGGGGGGGAAGATACGCAGTATTTT. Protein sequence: CASSLTGGEDTQYF. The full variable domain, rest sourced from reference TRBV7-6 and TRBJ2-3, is GAGVSQSPRYKVTKRGQDVALRCDPISGHVSLYWYRQALGQGPEFLTYFNYEAQQDKSGLPNDRFSAERPEGSISTLTIQRTEQRDSAMYRCASSLTGGEDTQYFGPGTRLTVL.

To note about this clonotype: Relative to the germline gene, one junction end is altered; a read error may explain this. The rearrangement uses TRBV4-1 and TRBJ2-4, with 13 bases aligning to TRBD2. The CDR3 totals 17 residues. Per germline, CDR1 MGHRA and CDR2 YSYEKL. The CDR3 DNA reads TGCGCCAGCGGCCAACTGACTAGCGGGGGGCCCCAAAACATTCAGTACTTC. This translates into CASGQLTSGGPQNIQYF.

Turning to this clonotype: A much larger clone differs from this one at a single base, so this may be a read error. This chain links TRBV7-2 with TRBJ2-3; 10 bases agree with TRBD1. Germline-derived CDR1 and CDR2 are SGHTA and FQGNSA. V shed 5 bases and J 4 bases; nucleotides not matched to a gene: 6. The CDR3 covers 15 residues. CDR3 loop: CTSSPRQGAADTQYF. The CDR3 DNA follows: TGTACCAGCAGCCCGCGACAGGGGGCGGCAGATACGCAGTATTTT.

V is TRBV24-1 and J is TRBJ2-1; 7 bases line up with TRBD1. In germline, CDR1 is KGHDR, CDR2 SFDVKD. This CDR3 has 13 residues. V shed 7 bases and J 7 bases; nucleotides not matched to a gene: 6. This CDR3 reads CATRSTGVNEQFF. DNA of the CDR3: TGTGCCACCAGATCAACAGGGGTTAATGAGCAGTTCTTC.

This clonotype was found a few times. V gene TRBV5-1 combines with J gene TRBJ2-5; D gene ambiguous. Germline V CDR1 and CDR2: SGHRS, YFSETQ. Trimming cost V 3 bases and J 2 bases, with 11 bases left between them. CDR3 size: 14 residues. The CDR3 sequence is CASSSLDLQETQYF. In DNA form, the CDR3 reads TGCGCCAGCAGCTCGCTGGACCTTCAAGAGACCCAGTACTTC. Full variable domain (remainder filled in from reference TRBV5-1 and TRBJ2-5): KAGVTQTPRYLIKTRGQQVTLSCSPISGHRSVSWYQQTPGQGLQFLFEYFSETQRNKGNFPGRFSGRQFSNSRSEMNVSTLELGDSALYLCASSSLDLQETQYFGPGTRLLVL.

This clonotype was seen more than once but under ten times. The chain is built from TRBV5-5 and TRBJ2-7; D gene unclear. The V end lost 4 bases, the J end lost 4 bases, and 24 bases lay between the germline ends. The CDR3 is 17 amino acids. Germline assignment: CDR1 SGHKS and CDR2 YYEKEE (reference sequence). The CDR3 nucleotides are TGTGCCAGCAGCCTAAGGATAGAAATGACGAGTCCGTACGAGCAGTACTTC. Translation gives CASSLRIEMTSPYEQYF.

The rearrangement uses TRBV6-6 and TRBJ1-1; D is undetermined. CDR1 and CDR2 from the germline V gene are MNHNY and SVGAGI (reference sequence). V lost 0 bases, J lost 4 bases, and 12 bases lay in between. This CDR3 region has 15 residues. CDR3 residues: CASSYSGQTPTEAFF. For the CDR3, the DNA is TGTGCCAGCAGTTACTCCGGGCAAACACCCACTGAAGCTTTCTTT.

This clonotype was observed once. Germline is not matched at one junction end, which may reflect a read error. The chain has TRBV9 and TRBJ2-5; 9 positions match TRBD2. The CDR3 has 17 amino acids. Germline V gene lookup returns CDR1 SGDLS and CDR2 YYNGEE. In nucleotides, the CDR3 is TGTGCCGGCAGCGTAGGGGTTGGCGGGGGGGCCACAGAGACCCAGTACTTC. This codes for CAGSVGVGGGATETQYF. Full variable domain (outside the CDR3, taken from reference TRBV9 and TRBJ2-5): DSGVTQTPKHLITATGQRVTLRCSPRSGDLSVYWYQQSLDQGLQFLIQYYNGEERAKGNILERFSAQQFPDLHSELNLSSLELGDSALYFCAGSVGVGGGATETQYFGPGTRLLVL.

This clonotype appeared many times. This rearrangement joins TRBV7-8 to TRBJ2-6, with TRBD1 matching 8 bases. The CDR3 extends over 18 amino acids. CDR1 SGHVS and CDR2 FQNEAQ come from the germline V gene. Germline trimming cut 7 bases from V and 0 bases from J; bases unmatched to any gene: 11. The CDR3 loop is CASTQGQGALSGANVLTF. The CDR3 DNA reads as TGTGCCAGCACCCAGGGCCAGGGGGCCCTCTCTGGGGCCAACGTCCTGACTTTC.

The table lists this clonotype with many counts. CDR3 nucleotide sequence: TGCAGTGCTAGAGATTTTCAAGGGTTTAGCACAGATACGCAGTATTTT. It specifies CSARDFQGFSTDTQYF. This rearrangement joins TRBV20-1 to TRBJ2-3; D is unclear. The CDR3 sequence is 16 residues long. The V and J ends lost 0 bases and 0 bases respectively, with 13 bases between them. From germline, CDR1 is DFQATT and CDR2 SNEGSKA (reference sequence).

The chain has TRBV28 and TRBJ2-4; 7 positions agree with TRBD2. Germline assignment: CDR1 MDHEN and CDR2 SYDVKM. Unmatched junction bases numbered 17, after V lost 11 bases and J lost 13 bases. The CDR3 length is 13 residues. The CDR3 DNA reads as TGTGCCGAGCAGGGAGGAGGGAGGGAAGTGCAGTACTTC. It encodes CAEQGGGREVQYF.

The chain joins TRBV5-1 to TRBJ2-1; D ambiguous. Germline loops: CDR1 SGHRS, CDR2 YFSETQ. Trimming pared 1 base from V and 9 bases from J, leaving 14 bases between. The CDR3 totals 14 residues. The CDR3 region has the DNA TGCGCCAGCAGCTTGCAGAGTGCCGTTCTTGAGCAGTTCTTC. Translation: CASSLQSAVLEQFF.

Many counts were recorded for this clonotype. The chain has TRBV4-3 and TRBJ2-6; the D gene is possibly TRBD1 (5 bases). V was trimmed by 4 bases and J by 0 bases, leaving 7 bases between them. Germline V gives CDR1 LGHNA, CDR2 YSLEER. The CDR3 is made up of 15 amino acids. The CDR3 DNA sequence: TGCGCCAGCAGCCCCAGGGTCTCTGGGGCCAACGTCCTGACTTTC. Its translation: CASSPRVSGANVLTF.

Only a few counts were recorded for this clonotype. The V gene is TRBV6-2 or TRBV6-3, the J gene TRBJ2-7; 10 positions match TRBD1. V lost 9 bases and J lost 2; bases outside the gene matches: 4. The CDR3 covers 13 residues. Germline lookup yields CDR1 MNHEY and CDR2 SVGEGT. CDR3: CAREDRGTYEQYF. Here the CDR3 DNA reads TGTGCCAGGGAGGACAGGGGGACCTACGAGCAGTACTTC.

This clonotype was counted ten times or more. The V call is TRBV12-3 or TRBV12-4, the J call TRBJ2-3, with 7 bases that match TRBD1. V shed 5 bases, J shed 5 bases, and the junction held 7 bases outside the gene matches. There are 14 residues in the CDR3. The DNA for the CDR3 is TGTGCCAGCAGTGACAGGGAAGGCGGAGATACGCAGTATTTT. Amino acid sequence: CASSDREGGDTQYF.